This entry lists 27 T cell receptor beta chains sequenced from one sample in a study of blood T cell repertoires in COVID-19. The method was immunoSEQ multiplex PCR; TCRdb's version includes in-frame clones alone and lacks a portion of them. The sample holds hundreds of thousands of clones, roughly 80% seen once. Sequenced input: peripheral blood. The receptors were gathered from a man at least 80 years old with acute or convalescent COVID-19.

The chain employs TRBV19 and TRBJ1-5; weak D call: TRBD1 (6 bases). Germline CDR1 and CDR2: LNHDA and SQIVND (reference sequence). The CDR3 has 14 amino acids. V was pared by 3 bases and J by 1 base, with 7 bases between. CDR3 in DNA: TGTGCCAGTAGTATTGGACAGAGCAATCAGCCCCAGCATTTT. This sequence encodes CASSIGQSNQPQHF.

The rearrangement joins TRBV7-9 to TRBJ2-6; TRBD1 might be the D (5 bases). The ends were cut back, 1 base at V and 2 bases at J, with 6 bases in the middle. Germline assignment: CDR1 SEHNR and CDR2 FQNEAQ (reference sequence). The CDR3 is 15 residues long. CDR3 sequence reads: CASSLGGAGANVLTF. CDR3 nucleotide sequence: TGTGCCAGCAGCTTAGGGGGCGCTGGGGCCAACGTCCTGACTTTC. The complete variable domain, with remaining parts taken from reference TRBV7-9 and TRBJ2-6, reads DTGVSQNPRHKITKRGQNVTFRCDPISEHNRLYWYRQTLGQGPEFLTYFQNEAQLEKSRLLSDRFSAERPKGSFSTLEIQRTEQGDSAMYLCASSLGGAGANVLTFGAGSRLTVL.

The chain employs TRBV4-1 and TRBJ2-7, with a possible D match to TRBD1 (5 bases). Germline CDR1 MGHRA, CDR2 YSYEKL. V was trimmed by 4 bases and J by 9 bases, leaving 16 bases between them. The CDR3 contains 13 residues. This CDR3 reads CASSPARAARQYF. Here the CDR3 DNA reads TGCGCCAGCAGCCCCGCCAGGGCAGCCAGGCAGTACTTC.

The V gene is TRBV2, the J gene TRBJ1-4, with unresolved D. This CDR3 has 16 amino acids. Germline lookup yields CDR1 SNHLY and CDR2 FYNNEI. Trimming shortened V by 7 bases and J by 0 bases, and 15 bases separated the two germline ends. In DNA, the CDR3 is TGTGCCAGCACCCAGCGGAGCGTTGCAACTAATGAAAAACTGTTTTTT. The encoded protein is CASTQRSVATNEKLFF.

This clone was counted only a few times. This chain uses TRBV3-1 (or the pseudogene TRBV3-2) with TRBJ2-7, with 8 bases aligning to TRBD1. Germline V gene lookup returns CDR1 LGHDT and CDR2 YNNKEL (reference sequence). The CDR3 totals 17 residues. J was trimmed by 0 bases and V by 0 bases; bases with no gene match: 7. CDR3 amino acids: CASSQDWTGSFSYEQYF. The CDR3 nucleotides are TGTGCCAGCAGCCAAGATTGGACAGGGAGCTTCTCCTACGAGCAGTACTTC.

This sequence joins TRBV3-1 (or the pseudogene TRBV3-2) and TRBJ2-7; D may be TRBD2 (6 bases). V lost 4 bases to trimming and J lost 3 bases, with 16 bases between them. Germline loops: CDR1 LGHDT, CDR2 YNNKEL (reference sequence). This CDR3 spans 15 amino acids. The CDR3 DNA follows: TGTGCCAGCAGCCCCCCCCTAGCGCGCCTCTACGAGCAGTACTTC. Translation gives CASSPPLARLYEQYF.

The chain is built from TRBV7-2 and TRBJ2-5; 8 bases are shared with TRBD1. CDR1 is SGHTA and CDR2 is FQGNSA in the germline V gene. V gave up 0 bases and J gave up 5 bases; unmatched junction bases: 5. This CDR3 is 15 amino acids long. In DNA form, the CDR3 reads TGTGCCAGCAGCTTAGCCGGACAGGGACACGAGACCCAGTACTTC. This encodes CASSLAGQGHETQYF. Full variable domain (missing parts from reference TRBV7-2 and TRBJ2-5): GAGVSQSPSNKVTEKGKDVELRCDPISGHTALYWYRQSLGQGLEFLIYFQGNSAPDKSGLPSDRFSAERTGGSVSTLTIQRTQQEDSAVYLCASSLAGQGHETQYFGPGTRLLVL.

In DNA, the CDR3 is TGCGCCAGCAGCCAAAAGGGACTAGCGGGAGAGGTCGTGAACACCGGGGAGCTGTTTTTT. Residues: CASSQKGLAGEVVNTGELFF. The genes are TRBV4-1 and TRBJ2-2; 14 bases agree with TRBD2. The germline gives CDR1 MGHRA, CDR2 YSYEKL. The CDR3 consists of 20 residues. V shed 2 bases, J shed 1 base, and the junction held 9 bases outside the gene matches.

The V gene is TRBV6-5, the J gene TRBJ1-4; TRBD1 aligns across 9 bases. The CDR3 is made up of 14 amino acids. The V segment lost 6 bases and the J segment 4 bases; nucleotides outside the gene matches: 3. Germline CDR1 and CDR2: MNHEY and SVGAGI. The CDR3 region has the DNA TGTGCCAGCAGCCGGGACAGGGATAATGAAAAACTGTTTTTT. Translated, it gives CASSRDRDNEKLFF.

The chain links TRBV19 to TRBJ1-2; TRBD1 aligns across 7 bases. The CDR3 runs 14 residues. Germline V gene sequence: CDR1 LNHDA, CDR2 SQIVND (reference sequence). V dropped 6 bases and J dropped 7; count of bases not matched to a gene: 11. CDR3 coding DNA: TGTGCCAGTAGCACCCAACAGGGGACCGGTGGCTACACCTTC. It encodes CASSTQQGTGGYTF.

The V call is TRBV10-1, the J call TRBJ2-7, with 10 bases fitting TRBD2. The CDR3 sequence is 15 residues long. After removal of 4 bases from V and 1 base from J, the junction contained 4 bases not matched to a gene. Germline CDR1 WNHNN, CDR2 SYGVQD (reference sequence). CDR3 protein: CASSGDSGGSYEQYF. CDR3 in DNA: TGCGCCAGCAGTGGGGATAGCGGGGGGTCCTACGAGCAGTACTTC.

The V call is TRBV28, the J call TRBJ2-1, with 12 bases identical to TRBD2. Germline V gene sequence: CDR1 MDHEN, CDR2 SYDVKM. This CDR3 spans 15 amino acids. V was clipped by 4 bases and J by 7 bases; unmatched bases: 5. Here the CDR3 DNA reads TGTGCCAGCAGTTCCCCTAGCGGGGGGGGGAATGAGCAGTTCTTC. Amino acids: CASSSPSGGGNEQFF.

The chain joins TRBV7-9 to TRBJ2-3, with 8 bases that match TRBD2. The CDR3 is made up of 18 amino acids. CDR1 is SEHNR, CDR2 FQNEAQ, per germline (reference sequence). Germline trimming cut 8 bases from V and 0 bases from J; bases unmatched to any gene: 16. CDR3 in amino acids: CASGGLERGPGSTDTQYF. DNA for the CDR3: TGTGCCAGCGGGGGACTAGAGCGGGGGCCCGGGAGCACAGATACGCAGTATTTT.

For the CDR3, the DNA is TGTGCCAGCAGCCAACAGGGCCCGAACACTGAAGCTTTCTTT. Its translation: CASSQQGPNTEAFF. This chain uses TRBV7-9 with TRBJ1-1; a possible D gene is TRBD1 (6 bases). The V gene lost 5 bases and the J gene lost 1 base, with 11 bases spanning the gap. Germline V lookup: CDR1 SEHNR, CDR2 FQNEAQ (reference sequence). CDR3 length equals 14 residues.

The chain uses TRBV2 and TRBJ2-2; 12 bases are shared with TRBD2. CDR3 length: 14 residues. V was pared by 7 bases and J by 8 bases, with 5 bases of the junction left unmatched. The germline V gene encodes CDR1 SNHLY and CDR2 FYNNEI. CDR3 in amino acids: CASNRLAGVGELFF. CDR3 coding DNA: TGTGCCAGCAATCGACTAGCGGGAGTGGGGGAGCTGTTTTTT.

The V call is TRBV20-1, the J call TRBJ2-3; D unresolved. The CDR3 is 11 amino acids. Germline V gene sequence: CDR1 DFQATT, CDR2 SNEGSKA (reference sequence). Trimming left V 7 bases short and J 3 bases short, with 8 bases between. Written as DNA, the CDR3 is TGCAGTGGAGAGAGAACAGATACGCAGTATTTT. This codes for CSGERTDTQYF.

The chain joins TRBV4-1 to TRBJ2-7; 8 bases fit TRBD2. The CDR3 runs to 17 residues. Germline CDR1 MGHRA, CDR2 YSYEKL. The V segment lost 4 bases and the J segment 1 base; nucleotides outside the gene matches: 12. The CDR3 sequence is CASSPFREGRWSYEQYF. CDR3 nucleotide sequence: TGCGCCAGCAGCCCGTTCCGGGAGGGAAGATGGTCCTACGAGCAGTACTTC.

The CDR3: CASRWTGNTEAFF. CDR3 bases: TGTGCCAGCAGATGGACAGGGAACACTGAAGCTTTCTTT. This chain joins TRBV6-6 and TRBJ1-1; 7 positions agree with TRBD1. Germline V gives CDR1 MNHNY, CDR2 SVGAGI (reference sequence). With 6 bases clipped from V and 1 base from J, the junction kept 2 bases outside the gene matches. The CDR3 runs to 13 residues.

This clone occurred a few times. J is TRBJ1-6 and V is TRBV5-1; 7 bases line up with TRBD1. The V gene end was trimmed by 5 bases and the J gene end by 0 bases; junction bases not matched to a gene: 11. Germline CDR1 reads SGHRS; CDR2 reads YFSETQ. CDR3 size: 18 residues. CDR3 coding DNA: TGCGCCAGCAGACCCGACAGGGCCAGAAGCTCCTATAATTCACCCCTCCACTTT. Translation gives CASRPDRARSSYNSPLHF.

V is TRBV20-1 and J is TRBJ1-5; the D is unclear. Germline values: CDR1 DFQATT, CDR2 SNEGSKA (reference sequence). This CDR3 comprises 11 residues. Trimming cost V 7 bases and J 4 bases, with 8 bases left between them. The CDR3, as DNA: TGCAGTGTAGCTGGAAATCAGCCCCAGCATTTT. It codes for CSVAGNQPQHF.

J is TRBJ1-3 and V is TRBV5-6; D not certain. V lost 2 bases and J 3 bases, leaving 15 bases between the germline ends. The CDR3 has 16 amino acids. Germline V lookup: CDR1 SGHDT, CDR2 YYEEEE. The CDR3 loop is CASSFIGSGGGNTIYF. The CDR3 bases are TGTGCCAGCAGCTTTATCGGGTCTGGAGGTGGAAACACCATATATTTT.

The chain combines TRBV6-4 with TRBJ1-5, with a possible D match to TRBD1 (6 bases). Germline lookup yields CDR1 MRHNA and CDR2 SNTAGT. The CDR3 totals 19 residues. Trimming took off 2 bases at V and 3 bases at J, with 23 bases between the two ends. CDR3 in DNA: TGTGCCAGCAGTGACCTCCGAAGAAGGCCGAGGGGGTACAATCAGCCCCAGCATTTT. Protein product: CASSDLRRRPRGYNQPQHF.

The J gene is TRBJ1-4, the V gene TRBV7-9; tentative D call: TRBD1 (5 bases). The CDR3 extends over 15 amino acids. Germline CDR1 reads SEHNR; CDR2 reads FQNEAQ (reference sequence). V lost 0 bases, J lost 3 bases, and 8 bases lay in between. The chain's CDR3 is CASSLAGGSNEKLFF. In nucleotides, the CDR3 is TGTGCCAGCAGCTTAGCTGGGGGGTCTAATGAAAAACTGTTTTTT.

The chain is built from TRBV4-2 and TRBJ2-2; TRBD2 agrees at 9 bases. After removal of 8 bases from V and 8 bases from J, the junction contained 21 bases not matched to a gene. This CDR3 contains 18 residues. CDR1 and CDR2 from the germline V gene are LGHNA and YNFKEQ. The CDR3: CASRVTDGTSISQGELFF. CDR3 bases: TGTGCCAGCCGGGTCACCGACGGGACTAGCATCTCGCAGGGGGAGCTGTTTTTT.

This clone appeared a single time. The CDR3 DNA sequence: TGTGCCAGCACCTTGAAGGAGGCCCGGTTCTTC. Translation gives CASTLKEARFF. This sequence joins TRBV2 and TRBJ2-1, with D perhaps TRBD2 (5 bases). The germline V gene encodes CDR1 SNHLY and CDR2 FYNNEI. Trimming stripped 7 bases from V and 15 bases from J, with 16 bases between. The CDR3 loop spans 11 amino acids. Supplemented by reference TRBV2 and TRBJ2-1, the full variable domain reads EPEVTQTPSHQVTQMGQEVILRCVPISNHLYFYWYRQILGQKVEFLVSFYNNEISEKSEIFDDQFSVERPDGSNFTLKIRSTKLEDSAMYFCASTLKEARFFGPGTRLTVL.

This chain joins TRBV18 and TRBJ1-2, with D perhaps matching TRBD1 (5 bases). The germline V gene encodes CDR1 KGHSH and CDR2 LQKENI. The CDR3 totals 13 residues. V dropped 5 bases and J dropped 2 bases, with 9 bases sitting between them. In DNA form, the CDR3 reads TGTGCCAGCTCAAAAGACAGCAACTATGGCTACACCTTC. This encodes CASSKDSNYGYTF.

The chain links TRBV11-3 to TRBJ2-1, with 10 bases that match TRBD1. J lost 3 bases, V lost 0 bases, and 8 bases had no gene match. The CDR3 covers 18 residues. CDR1 and CDR2 (germline): SGHNT, YENEEA. CDR3 in amino acids: CASSLDSRQGASYNEQFF. Here the CDR3 DNA reads TGTGCCAGCAGCTTAGATAGCCGACAGGGGGCAAGCTACAATGAGCAGTTCTTC.